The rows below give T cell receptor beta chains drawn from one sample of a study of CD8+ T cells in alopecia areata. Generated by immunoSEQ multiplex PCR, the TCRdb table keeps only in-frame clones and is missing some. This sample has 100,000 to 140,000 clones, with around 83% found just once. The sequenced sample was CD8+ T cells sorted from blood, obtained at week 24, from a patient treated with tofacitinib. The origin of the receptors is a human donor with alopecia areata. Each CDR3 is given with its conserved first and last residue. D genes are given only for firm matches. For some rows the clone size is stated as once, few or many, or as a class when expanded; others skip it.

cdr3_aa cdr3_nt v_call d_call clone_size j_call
CASSSTSGTVTDTQYF TGTGCCAGCAGCTCCACTAGCGGAACGGTCACAGATACGCAGTATTTT TRBV7-9 TRBD2 - TRBJ2-3
CSVEPRQTNTEAFF TGCAGCGTTGAACCCCGACAGACGAACACTGAAGCTTTCTTT TRBV29-1 - few TRBJ1-1
CASSLGQGLNTEAFF TGTGCCAGCAGCTTAGGACAGGGATTGAACACTGAAGCTTTCTTT TRBV7-9 TRBD1 - TRBJ1-1
CASSSYHRDTQETQYF TGTGCCAGCAGTTCCTACCACCGGGACACACAAGAGACCCAGTACTTC TRBV27 - - TRBJ2-5
CASSEFMAVGLGYTF TGTGCCAGCAGTGAATTTATGGCCGTGGGGCTCGGCTACACCTTC TRBV25-1 - - TRBJ1-2
CASSSPRLAKETQYF TGTGCCAGCAGTTCCCCTCGACTAGCTAAAGAGACCCAGTACTTC TRBV6-5 TRBD2 - TRBJ2-5
CASSHYREIGNQPQHF TGTGCCAGCTCACATTACAGGGAGATTGGCAATCAGCCCCAGCATTTT TRBV18 - - TRBJ1-5
CASGRGTGDEQYF TGTGCCAGCGGACGAGGGACAGGGGACGAGCAGTACTTC TRBV7-8 TRBD1 - TRBJ2-7
CASSFSGTGGLDTQYF TGTGCCAGCAGCTTCTCCGGGACAGGGGGCTTAGATACGCAGTATTTT TRBV5-4 TRBD1 - TRBJ2-3
CASSPRFGQQKNYGYTF TGTGCCAGCAGCCCCCGGTTTGGACAGCAGAAGAACTATGGCTACACCTTC TRBV4-2 - - TRBJ1-2
CASSLSRYNEQFF TGTGCCAGCAGCTTGTCCAGATACAATGAGCAGTTCTTC TRBV5-6 - - TRBJ2-1
CASRPQGIYYGYTF TGTGCCAGCAGGCCCCAGGGAATATACTATGGCTACACCTTC TRBV6-1 - once TRBJ1-2
CATSRESEGYNEQFF TGTGCCACCAGCAGAGAGAGTGAGGGCTACAATGAGCAGTTCTTC TRBV15 - - TRBJ2-1
CASSARDRGDYGYTF TGTGCCAGCAGCGCCCGGGACAGGGGAGACTATGGCTACACCTTC TRBV9 TRBD1 - TRBJ1-2
CASSSPGFAYNEQFF TGTGCCAGCAGTTCCCCAGGGTTCGCCTACAATGAGCAGTTCTTC TRBV27 - once TRBJ2-1
CASSPAGGGYTF TGTGCCAGCAGCCCCGCCGGAGGCGGCTACACCTTC TRBV7-6 - - TRBJ1-2
CASSQTSSYNEQFF TGTGCCAGCTCTCAAACCAGCTCCTACAATGAGCAGTTCTTC TRBV19 - few TRBJ2-1
CASSQDNEGVKGYTF TGTGCCAGCAGCCAAGATAACGAGGGGGTGAAAGGCTACACCTTC TRBV4-2 - - TRBJ1-2
CATSRRGQDNQPQHF TGTGCCACCAGCAGACGCGGACAGGACAATCAGCCCCAGCATTTT TRBV15 TRBD1 - TRBJ1-5
CASSQPGPGETQYF TGCGCCAGCAGCCAACCCGGTCCCGGGGAGACCCAGTACTTC TRBV4-3 - once TRBJ2-5
CASSTDSFIGELFF TGCGCCAGCAGCACGGACAGTTTTATCGGGGAGCTGTTTTTT TRBV5-1 - - TRBJ2-2
CASSSREIPGTDTQYF TGTGCCAGCAGCTCCAGAGAAATACCAGGGACAGATACGCAGTATTTT TRBV5-6 - - TRBJ2-3
CASSPSQSSYEQYF TGTGCCAGCAGCCCCAGCCAATCTTCCTACGAGCAGTACTTC TRBV7-9 - - TRBJ2-7
CASSLTGANYGYTF TGTGCCAGCAGCCTGACAGGGGCTAACTATGGCTACACCTTC TRBV14 TRBD1 - TRBJ1-2
CASSQDQGSGNTIYF TGCGCCAGCAGCCAAGACCAGGGCTCTGGAAACACCATATATTTT TRBV4-3 - - TRBJ1-3
CASSLGGMEEWSQYF TGTGCCAGCAGCTTAGGGGGGATGGAGGAGTGGTCCCAGTACTTC TRBV11-2 - - TRBJ2-5
CASSPRTGPSSYNSPLHF TGTGCCAGCAGCCCCAGGACAGGGCCGAGCTCCTATAATTCACCCCTCCACTTT TRBV7-9 TRBD1 - TRBJ1-6
CASSHLAGGKYEQYF TGTGCCAGCAGCCACCTAGCGGGGGGGAAATACGAGCAGTACTTC TRBV4-2 TRBD2 few TRBJ2-7
CAVAGGPETQYF TGTGCCGTAGCGGGGGGGCCAGAGACCCAGTACTTC TRBV12-5 TRBD2 once TRBJ2-5
CASSQGTGGRPYGYTF TGCGCCAGCAGCCAAGGAACGGGGGGACGCCCCTATGGCTACACCTTC TRBV4-1 - - TRBJ1-2
CASSSGTASSYEQYF TGTGCCAGCAGCTCCGGGACGGCGAGCTCCTACGAGCAGTACTTC TRBV7-6 - - TRBJ2-7
CASSFVGGATNEKLFF TGCGCCAGCAGCTTCGTGGGCGGTGCAACTAATGAAAAACTGTTTTTT TRBV5-1 - once TRBJ1-4
CASSLSIGTGELFF TGTGCCAGCAGCTTAAGTATCGGGACCGGGGAGCTGTTTTTT TRBV7-6 - - TRBJ2-2
CAISELKRGNSYEQYF TGTGCCATCAGTGAGTTAAAGCGGGGGAACTCCTACGAGCAGTACTTC TRBV10-3 TRBD2 - TRBJ2-7
CASSGSEKLFF TGTGCCAGCAGCGGCAGTGAAAAACTGTTTTTT TRBV7-9 - - TRBJ1-4
CASALGRGAEAFF TGTGCCAGTGCGTTAGGCAGGGGAGCTGAAGCTTTCTTT TRBV19 - - TRBJ1-1
CASSLRQGLSYEQYF TGCGCCAGCAGCTTGCGACAGGGTCTCTCCTACGAGCAGTACTTC TRBV5-1 TRBD1 - TRBJ2-7
CASSPRQGGIDTQYF TGTGCCAGCAGCCCGAGACAGGGGGGGATAGATACGCAGTATTTT TRBV7-2 TRBD1 - TRBJ2-3
CASSDFGGGNQPQHF TGTGCCAGCAGTGATTTTGGGGGCGGGAATCAGCCCCAGCATTTT TRBV2 - - TRBJ1-5
CASSLERYASYEQYF TGTGCCAGCAGCTTAGAACGGTATGCCTCCTACGAGCAGTACTTC TRBV11-1 - - TRBJ2-7
CASKGAGLNYGYTF TGTGCCAGCAAGGGGGCAGGGTTAAACTATGGCTACACCTTC TRBV6-5 TRBD1 - TRBJ1-2
CSVRDRAFEQYF TGCAGCGTCCGGGACAGGGCTTTCGAGCAGTACTTC TRBV29-1 TRBD1 - TRBJ2-7
CASSLLWAQPLYEQYF TGTGCCAGCAGCTTATTGTGGGCACAGCCCCTCTACGAGCAGTACTTC TRBV7-2 - once TRBJ2-7
CATGTGDTYEQYF TGTGCCACCGGGACAGGGGATACCTACGAGCAGTACTTC TRBV2 TRBD1 - TRBJ2-7
CASSLEGIGGLRFF TGTGCCAGCAGCTTAGAAGGTATCGGCGGTTTGCGGTTCTTC TRBV11-2 - - TRBJ2-1
CASGWGTGGKDTQYF TGTGCTAGTGGTTGGGGTACAGGGGGCAAGGATACGCAGTATTTT TRBV12-5 TRBD1 - TRBJ2-3
CAWSVRNPLAGGPNEQFF TGTGCCTGGAGTGTAAGGAACCCTCTAGCGGGGGGGCCGAATGAGCAGTTCTTC TRBV30 TRBD2 - TRBJ2-1
CASSYLDEQFF TGTGCCAGCAGTTATCTCGATGAGCAGTTCTTC TRBV6-5 - - TRBJ2-1
CASSNRDNTEAFF TGCGCCAGCAGCAACCGGGACAACACTGAAGCTTTCTTT TRBV4-1 - - TRBJ1-1
CASRGGKNEQFF TGTGCCAGCCGGGGAGGAAAAAATGAGCAGTTCTTC TRBV6-5 - - TRBJ2-1
CASSSDRGTDTQYF TGTGCCAGCAGCTCGGACAGAGGAACAGATACGCAGTATTTT TRBV7-2 - - TRBJ2-3
CASIRTGVGEKLFF TGTGCCAGCATACGGACAGGGGTAGGCGAAAAACTGTTTTTT TRBV2 TRBD1 once TRBJ1-4
CATSRDLAGNNEQFF TGTGCCACCAGCAGAGATCTAGCGGGGAACAATGAGCAGTTCTTC TRBV15 TRBD2 - TRBJ2-1
CASSLLGSGGYTF TGTGCCAGCAGTTTGTTAGGGTCAGGGGGCTACACCTTC TRBV28 - - TRBJ1-2
CSVGQGVDTQYF TGCAGCGTTGGGCAGGGTGTAGATACGCAGTATTTT TRBV29-1 - - TRBJ2-3